One and the same sample provided the 7 T cell receptor beta chains below, sequenced in a study of blood T cell repertoires in COVID-19. Profiling relied on immunoSEQ multiplex PCR, and the TCRdb table lists in-frame clones only, not all of them. Of about 110,000 clones listed, 81% are singletons. The sequenced sample consisted of peripheral blood. The receptors originated from a man older than 75 with acute or convalescent COVID-19.

This sequence joins TRBV2 and TRBJ1-2; the match to TRBD1 covers 10 bases. The CDR3 spans 13 residues. Germline V CDR1 and CDR2: SNHLY, FYNNEI. V gave up 4 bases and J gave up 8 bases; unmatched junction bases: 4. CDR3 in amino acids: CASSGQGASGYTF. Here the CDR3 DNA reads TGTGCCAGCAGTGGACAGGGGGCGTCGGGCTACACCTTC.

The chain is built from TRBV7-8 and TRBJ2-1; 13 bases map to TRBD2. The CDR3 is 15 residues long. Germline V lookup: CDR1 SGHVS, CDR2 FQNEAQ. With V trimmed by 5 bases and J by 9 bases, 7 bases remained unmatched. CDR3 in amino acids: CASSPGTSGKGEQFF. DNA of the CDR3: TGTGCCAGCAGCCCCGGGACTAGCGGGAAGGGTGAGCAGTTCTTC.

A single count supports this clone. J is TRBJ1-1 and V is TRBV5-4, with D tentatively TRBD1 (6 bases). V lost 4 bases and J lost 0, with 16 bases in between. The V gene's germline CDR1 is SGHNT and CDR2 YYREEE (reference sequence). CDR3 length equals 16 residues. In nucleotides, the CDR3 is TGTGCCAGCAGCCCGCACACCGGGACACTGAACACTGAAGCTTTCTTT. Encoded protein: CASSPHTGTLNTEAFF.

The rearrangement joins TRBV3-1 (or the pseudogene TRBV3-2) to TRBJ1-1; 9 bases are a match to TRBD1. The CDR3 loop spans 13 amino acids. The ends lost 4 bases at V and 8 bases at J; junction bases unmatched: 5. The V gene's germline CDR1 is LGHDT and CDR2 YNNKEL (reference sequence). CDR3 loop: CASSRRQGGEAFF. CDR3 nucleotide sequence: TGTGCCAGCAGCCGCCGACAGGGGGGAGAAGCTTTCTTT.

V usage is TRBV28 and J usage is TRBJ1-2; D perhaps matches TRBD1 (6 bases). Germline CDR1 and CDR2: MDHEN and SYDVKM. The CDR3 length is 12 residues. The V and J ends lost 5 bases and 7 bases respectively, with 11 bases between them. The CDR3 is CASSAGGRGYTF. The CDR3 coding sequence is TGTGCCAGCAGTGCCGGGGGGCGTGGCTACACCTTC.

The chain is built from TRBV6-6 and TRBJ2-1; 14 nucleotides match TRBD2. The CDR3 is 20 amino acids. V shed 5 bases and J 0 bases; nucleotides not matched to a gene: 12. Germline CDR1 reads MNHNY; CDR2 reads SVGAGI (reference sequence). The CDR3 protein is CASSPRVGLAGESSYNEQFF. The CDR3 DNA sequence: TGTGCCAGCAGTCCCCGGGTGGGACTAGCGGGGGAGAGCTCCTACAATGAGCAGTTCTTC.

The chain uses TRBV7-2 and TRBJ2-7; 14 nucleotides match TRBD2. V was pared by 5 bases and J by 7 bases, with 4 bases of the junction left unmatched. Germline assignment: CDR1 SGHTA and CDR2 FQGNSA. The CDR3 has 14 residues. CDR3 in amino acids: CASSPGLAGVEQYF. As DNA, the CDR3 is TGTGCCAGCAGCCCGGGACTAGCGGGAGTTGAGCAGTACTTC. The complete variable domain, with remaining parts taken from reference TRBV7-2 and TRBJ2-7, reads GAGVSQSPSNKVTEKGKDVELRCDPISGHTALYWYRQSLGQGLEFLIYFQGNSAPDKSGLPSDRFSAERTGGSVSTLTIQRTQQEDSAVYLCASSPGLAGVEQYFGPGTRLTVT.